This T cell receptor beta chain derives from a study of regulatory T cells in long-lasting Graves disease. Time point here: newly diagnosed GD, antithyroid drugs for less than 3 months. Following extraction of RNA from PBMCs, that RNA was used to make the TCR library. Germline CDR1 reads MNHNY; CDR2 reads SVGAGI (reference sequence). CDR3 size: 15 residues. Trimming took 0 bases from V and 2 from J, leaving 8 bases between them. This clonotype was recorded many times. Relying on iRepertoire HTBI primers and Arm-PCR of CDR3 regions, the team built TCR beta libraries. TCRdb fed the multiplex PCR reads into MiXCR, producing one record per CDR3 protein. The sample records 400,000 to 550,000 distinct CDR3 sequences, about 15% being singletons. Another study also made use of these data, one on T cells in Graves' hyperthyroidism and ophthalmopathy.

The TCR originated in a woman aged 25 to 39 with Graves disease. Sequences were derived from peripheral blood mononuclear cells (PBMCs), sampled at new diagnosis, from a patient treated with antithyroid drugs. The genes are TRBV6-6 and TRBJ2-1, with D possibly being TRBD2 (5 bases). CDR3 sequence: CASSYSRLTYNEQFF. The CDR3 coding sequence is TGTGCCAGCAGTTACTCGAGACTAACCTACAATGAGCAGTTCTTC.